These 25 T cell receptor beta chains share one sample of origin, sequenced in a study of T cells after yellow fever vaccination. TCRdb passed the 5' RACE reads through MiXCR, listing each CDR3 protein once. The sample holds hundreds of thousands of distinct CDR3 sequences, roughly 8.7% seen once. The source material was PBMCs, sampled on the day of the first yellow fever vaccination. Every receptor here comes from a man between 18 and 29 years old who received the YFV17D yellow fever vaccine.

A few counts support this clonotype. V usage is TRBV18 and J usage is TRBJ2-3, with a weak D call TRBD2 (6 bases). V lost 3 bases, J lost 1 base, and 14 bases lay in between. The CDR3 is 16 residues long. CDR1 is KGHSH and CDR2 is LQKENI in the germline V gene. In DNA form, the CDR3 reads TGTGCCAGCTCACCGTCGGCTGGCGGGGGCACAGATACGCAGTATTTT. Translation gives CASSPSAGGGTDTQYF.

At least ten counts were recorded for this clonotype. The chain links TRBV5-1 to TRBJ2-3, with D possibly matching TRBD2 (6 bases). V was pared by 3 bases and J by 0 bases, with 11 bases between. The CDR3 has 15 residues. Germline V gene lookup returns CDR1 SGHRS and CDR2 YFSETQ. This CDR3 reads CASSYGTASTDTQYF. The CDR3 DNA reads as TGCGCCAGCAGCTACGGGACTGCTAGCACAGATACGCAGTATTTT.

This chain uses TRBV20-1 with TRBJ1-1, with D tentatively TRBD1 (6 bases). Germline CDR1 is DFQATT and CDR2 is SNEGSKA (reference sequence). V lost 2 bases and J lost 6, with 13 bases in between. The CDR3 has 13 amino acids. This CDR3 is CSARRGLGAEAFF. The CDR3 nucleotides are TGCAGTGCTAGACGGGGGCTTGGGGCTGAAGCTTTCTTT.

In this sample, this clonotype turned up a few times. V is TRBV4-1 and J is TRBJ1-5; D not resolved. Trimming shortened V by 1 base and J by 4 bases, and 8 bases separated the two germline ends. CDR1 and CDR2 from the germline V gene are MGHRA and YSYEKL. The CDR3 loop spans 14 amino acids. CDR3 bases: TGCGCCAGCAGCCAAGTTTCGAGGAATCAGCCCCAGCATTTT. This sequence encodes CASSQVSRNQPQHF.

This clonotype came up a few times. This chain links TRBV5-1 with TRBJ2-3, with 8 bases lining up with TRBD1. The germline V gene encodes CDR1 SGHRS and CDR2 YFSETQ. J was trimmed by 2 bases and V by 4 bases; bases with no gene match: 9. This CDR3 spans 16 amino acids. The chain's CDR3 is CASSLADRGDTDTQYF. Here the CDR3 DNA reads TGCGCCAGCAGCCTGGCTGACAGGGGTGACACAGATACGCAGTATTTT.

This clonotype has a count of ten or more. This chain uses TRBV6-1 with TRBJ2-7; the D is unclear. This CDR3 comprises 14 residues. Trimming cost V 5 bases and J 2 bases, with 13 bases left between them. Germline-derived CDR1 and CDR2 are MNHNS and SASEGT. CDR3 residues: CASSPSDGAYEQYV. CDR3 DNA: TGTGCCAGCAGTCCTTCCGACGGAGCCTACGAGCAGTACGTC.

This clonotype was seen a few times. This rearrangement joins TRBV12-3 or TRBV12-4 to TRBJ1-2; weak D call: TRBD1 (6 bases). The CDR3 sequence is 14 residues long. Between the trimmed V and J ends, which lost 5 bases and 3 bases, there was a span of 13 bases. CDR3 amino acids: CASSPTQGYYGYTF. The CDR3 DNA reads TGTGCCAGCAGTCCTACTCAGGGGTACTATGGCTACACCTTC.

The chain joins TRBV20-1 to TRBJ2-1, with 8 bases matching TRBD1. The length of the CDR3 is 14 residues. Germline lookup yields CDR1 DFQATT and CDR2 SNEGSKA (reference sequence). The ends lost 6 bases at V and 6 bases at J; junction bases unmatched: 10. The CDR3 DNA sequence: TGCAGTGCACCGGACAGGGCAAGGACCAATGAGCAGTTCTTC. Amino acid sequence: CSAPDRARTNEQFF.

The CDR3 region has the DNA TGTGCCAGCAACCTCTCGCCCTTGACTAGCGGGGGAGAAAGCTCCTACAATGAGCAGTTCTTC. Protein product: CASNLSPLTSGGESSYNEQFF. The chain couples TRBV3-1 to TRBJ2-1; 12 bases match TRBD2. The CDR3 runs to 21 residues. Trimming cost V 7 bases and J 0 bases; bases outside gene matches: 19. Per the germline V gene, CDR1 is LGHDT and CDR2 is YNNKEL (reference sequence).

The chain is built from TRBV12-5 and TRBJ2-7; D perhaps matches TRBD1 (6 bases). Germline CDR1 is LGHNT and CDR2 is FRNRAP. V lost 7 bases to trimming and J lost 0 bases, with 13 bases between them. The CDR3 contains 14 residues. This chain's CDR3 is CASALGHSSYEQYF. For the CDR3, the DNA is TGTGCTAGTGCCTTGGGACACAGCTCCTACGAGCAGTACTTC.

The V call is TRBV10-3, the J call TRBJ2-7, with no clear D. Germline V gene lookup returns CDR1 ENHRY and CDR2 SYGVKD. The V end was cut by 2 bases, the J end by 7 bases, with 12 bases between. The CDR3 has 13 amino acids. The CDR3 region has the DNA TGTGCCATCAGTGAGGCACCGGCTTCTGAGCAGTACGTC. This encodes CAISEAPASEQYV.

The chain employs TRBV4-2 and TRBJ2-5; maybe TRBD2 (6 bases). Germline CDR1 reads LGHNA; CDR2 reads YNFKEQ. CDR3 length equals 15 residues. Trimming removed 1 base at V and 5 bases at J, with 14 bases between. The CDR3 loop is CASSQVGGEAETQYF. CDR3 bases: TGTGCCAGCAGCCAAGTAGGCGGGGAGGCGGAGACCCAGTACTTC.

This clonotype showed up many times. The J gene is TRBJ2-1, the V gene TRBV6-1, with D possibly called TRBD1 or TRBD2 (6 bases each). Germline CDR1 MNHNS, CDR2 SASEGT. The CDR3 is 16 amino acids. V lost 7 bases, J lost 3 bases, and 19 bases lay in between. The CDR3 protein is CASTERGETDYNEQFF. DNA of the CDR3: TGTGCCAGCACCGAAAGGGGGGAGACTGACTACAATGAGCAGTTCTTC.

The chain couples TRBV4-1 to TRBJ2-5, with TRBD2 identical over 8 bases. There are 19 residues in the CDR3. The germline gives CDR1 MGHRA, CDR2 YSYEKL. V gave up 0 bases and J gave up 0 bases; unmatched junction bases: 12. The CDR3 nucleotides are TGCGCCAGCAGCCAAGACTGGGTTAGTAATAGCGGGAACCAAGAGACCCAGTACTTC. It translates to CASSQDWVSNSGNQETQYF.

This clonotype was observed at least ten times. The CDR3 here is CAWTGGGETQYF. In nucleotides, the CDR3 is TGTGCCTGGACAGGAGGGGGGGAGACCCAGTACTTC. The chain is built from TRBV30 and TRBJ2-5, with D perhaps matching TRBD1 or TRBD2 (6 bases each). Germline V gene data show CDR1 as GTSNPN and CDR2 as SVGIG (reference sequence). Trimming took 4 bases from V and 5 from J, leaving 11 bases between them. This CDR3 comprises 12 residues.

This clonotype has just a few counts. V and J are TRBV7-8 and TRBJ2-1; 9 nucleotides line up with TRBD2. J was trimmed by 2 bases and V by 5 bases; bases with no gene match: 10. Germline V gene data show CDR1 as SGHVS and CDR2 as FQNEAQ. The CDR3 spans 17 residues. CDR3 DNA sequence: TGTGCCAGCAGCCTCGGGAGGCGGGGGGGCACCTACAATGAGCAGTTCTTC. As protein: CASSLGRRGGTYNEQFF.

There are a few counts of this clonotype. The chain has TRBV12-3 or TRBV12-4 and TRBJ2-3; 7 bases agree with TRBD1. The CDR3 runs 14 residues. The trim removed 6 bases at V and 2 bases at J, leaving 5 bases unmatched. The CDR3 DNA reads TGTGCCAGCAGAACACAGGGGATCACAGATACGCAGTATTTT. Protein product: CASRTQGITDTQYF.

The sample holds many counts of this clonotype. The chain couples TRBV5-4 to TRBJ2-2; TRBD1 matches at 9 bases. The trim removed 4 bases at V and 5 bases at J, leaving 15 bases unmatched. Germline lookup yields CDR1 SGHNT and CDR2 YYREEE (reference sequence). CDR3 length equals 18 residues. CDR3 loop: CASSVDSGTGRRTGELFF. The CDR3 DNA sequence: TGTGCCAGCAGCGTGGACTCCGGGACAGGGCGGCGGACCGGGGAGCTGTTTTTT.

Many counts were recorded for this clonotype. J is TRBJ2-1 and V is TRBV19, with D tentatively TRBD1 or TRBD2 (5 bases each). Germline CDR1 and CDR2: LNHDA and SQIVND (reference sequence). Trimming pared 9 bases from V and 12 bases from J, leaving 18 bases between. This CDR3 region has 12 residues. CDR3 sequence: CASRAPGGRQFF. For the CDR3, the DNA is TGTGCCAGCCGCGCCCCTGGGGGTCGGCAGTTCTTC.

This clonotype was counted a few times. The V and J genes are TRBV19 and TRBJ1-1; perhaps TRBD1 as D (5 bases). Germline V gene lookup returns CDR1 LNHDA and CDR2 SQIVND (reference sequence). This CDR3 has 15 residues. V lost 7 bases to trimming and J lost 5 bases, with 20 bases between them. The CDR3 is CASNKGGGGGTEAFF. As DNA, the CDR3 is TGTGCCAGTAACAAGGGAGGTGGCGGGGGAACTGAAGCTTTCTTT. Using reference TRBV19 and TRBJ1-1 for the parts outside the CDR3, the full variable domain is DGGITQSPKYLFRKEGQNVTLSCEQNLNHDAMYWYRQDPGQGLRLIYYSQIVNDFQKGDIAEGYSVSREKKESFPLTVTSAQKNPTAFYLCASNKGGGGGTEAFFGQGTRLTVV.

This clonotype was observed a handful of times. The CDR3 region is CASSLGSRGNTIYF. The DNA for the CDR3 is TGTGCCAGCAGCTTGGGGAGTCGTGGAAACACCATATATTTT. V is TRBV5-5 and J is TRBJ1-3; D remains unclear. The germline CDR1 and CDR2 sequences are SGHKS and YYEKEE (reference sequence). This CDR3 has 14 amino acids. Between the trimmed V and J ends, which lost 0 bases and 3 bases, there was a span of 7 bases.

This clonotype was seen a handful of times. J is TRBJ1-2 and V is TRBV6-1; a possible D gene is TRBD1 (6 bases). Germline CDR1 reads MNHNS; CDR2 reads SASEGT. Trimming shortened V by 6 bases and J by 5 bases, and 16 bases separated the two germline ends. The CDR3 is 14 residues long. CDR3 coding DNA: TGTGCCAGCAGCTTTAACAGGGCCGGGTATGGCTACACCTTC. This gives the protein CASSFNRAGYGYTF.

In its sample, this clonotype was seen a few times. The CDR3 DNA reads as TGTGCCAGCAGCTTCCCCGACAGGGGCCGGGAGCTGTTTTTT. This gives the protein CASSFPDRGRELFF. The V call is TRBV5-4, the J call TRBJ2-2, with 8 bases matching TRBD1. The CDR3 length is 14 residues. With 2 bases clipped from V and 9 bases from J, the junction kept 6 bases outside the gene matches. Germline V gene data show CDR1 as SGHNT and CDR2 as YYREEE (reference sequence). The full variable domain, with the rest looked up from reference TRBV5-4 and TRBJ2-2, is ETGVTQSPTHLIKTRGQQVTLRCSSQSGHNTVSWYQQALGQGPQFIFQYYREEENGRGNFPPRFSGLQFPNYSSELNVNALELDDSALYLCASSFPDRGRELFFGEGSRLTVL.

The J gene is TRBJ2-7, the V gene TRBV2; tentative D call: TRBD1 (6 bases). Germline V gene lookup returns CDR1 SNHLY and CDR2 FYNNEI. The CDR3 totals 15 residues. Trimming shortened V by 7 bases and J by 4 bases, and 20 bases separated the two germline ends. The CDR3 DNA is TGTGCCAGCACCCCCAAGGGGGTCATGGGTTACGAGCAGTACTTC. This translates into CASTPKGVMGYEQYF.

This clonotype was picked up a small number of times. The gene calls are TRBV12-3 or TRBV12-4 and TRBJ2-1; 8 bases map to TRBD2. After removal of 6 bases from V and 6 bases from J, the junction contained 10 bases not matched to a gene. The CDR3 consists of 15 residues. Written as DNA, the CDR3 is TGTGCCAGCAGCATCGGGGGGGCTTTATCCAATGAGCAGTTCTTC. It specifies CASSIGGALSNEQFF.